This entry lists 23 T cell receptor beta chains sequenced from one sample in a study of blood T cells in healthy people across ages (dated by TCRdb to about 2015). The library was prepared using 5' RACE. Sequenced on an Illumina HiSeq 2500. A second roughly 7 to 11 cycle PCR used a sample-barcoded 5' primer and a J-beta primer mix. Starting from the raw public reads, TCRdb applied fastp trimming at Q25, assembled clones with MiXCR and retained in-frame beta chains. Each entry is one CDR3 protein sequence, shown with its most common DNA and genes. The sample table contains about 1,500,000 distinct CDR3 sequences; only one count was recorded for approximately 28% of them. The ten most abundant clones make up 6.5% to 8.5% of the sample. The specimen sequenced was blood. The receptors stem from a woman in her 30s in good health.

The CDR3 sequence: CACGPDPRGSGELFF. CDR3 sequence (DNA): TGTGCCTGCGGGCCGGACCCACGAGGCTCCGGGGAGCTGTTTTTT. The gene calls are TRBV30 and TRBJ2-2, with D unresolved. CDR1 and CDR2 from the germline V gene are GTSNPN and SVGIG (reference sequence). V shed 6 bases and J shed 6 bases, with 20 bases lying between them. The CDR3 sequence is 15 residues long.

Only a few counts were recorded for this clonotype. This chain uses TRBV9 with TRBJ1-2; D is perhaps TRBD1 (5 bases). The germline V gene has CDR1 SGDLS and CDR2 YYNGEE. CDR3 length: 12 residues. Trimming took off 5 bases at V and 2 bases at J, with 7 bases between the two ends. The chain's CDR3 is CASRGLNYGYTF. For the CDR3, the DNA is TGTGCCAGCAGGGGACTGAACTATGGCTACACCTTC.

At least ten counts were recorded for this clonotype. The chain employs TRBV20-1 and TRBJ2-1; 13 nucleotides match TRBD2. This CDR3 region has 16 residues. J was trimmed by 7 bases and V by 5 bases; bases with no gene match: 11. CDR1 DFQATT and CDR2 SNEGSKA come from the germline V gene (reference sequence). This chain's CDR3 is CSAGLAGVGVSNEQFF. CDR3 nucleotides: TGCAGTGCTGGACTAGCGGGAGTGGGTGTGTCAAATGAGCAGTTCTTC.

A single count supports this clonotype. The V gene is TRBV19, the J gene TRBJ2-1; 15 nucleotides agree with TRBD2. Germline CDR1 LNHDA, CDR2 SQIVND (reference sequence). Trimming took 1 base from V and 8 from J; bases not matched to a gene: 6. CDR3 length: 17 amino acids. The CDR3 region has the DNA TGTGCCAGTAGTATAGTCATGGGACTAGCGGGAGGACATGAGCAGTTCTTC. Its translation is CASSIVMGLAGGHEQFF. Supplemented by reference TRBV19 and TRBJ2-1, the full variable domain reads DGGITQSPKYLFRKEGQNVTLSCEQNLNHDAMYWYRQDPGQGLRLIYYSQIVNDFQKGDIAEGYSVSREKKESFPLTVTSAQKNPTAFYLCASSIVMGLAGGHEQFFGPGTRLTVL.

Of note for this clonotype: A much more abundant neighbour one base away suggests this may be a read error. This chain connects TRBV7-9 to TRBJ1-2; no reliable D call. CDR1 and CDR2 (germline): SEHNR, FQNEAQ (reference sequence). This CDR3 is 17 amino acids long. This CDR3 is CASSLPGGVVTNYGCTF. CDR3 in DNA: TGTGCCAGCAGCTTACCCGGCGGGGTCGTAACTAACTATGGCTGCACCTTC. Full variable domain (outside the CDR3, taken from reference TRBV7-9 and TRBJ1-2): DTGVSQNPRHKITKRGQNVTFRCDPISEHNRLYWYRQTLGQGPEFLTYFQNEAQLEKSRLLSDRFSAERPKGSFSTLEIQRTEQGDSAMYLCASSLPGGVVTNYGCTFGSGTRLTVV.

There are a few counts of this clonotype. This chain links TRBV3-1 with TRBJ2-6; 14 bases fit TRBD2. CDR1 is LGHDT, CDR2 YNNKEL, per germline (reference sequence). The CDR3 is made up of 19 amino acids. V shed 4 bases, J shed 3 bases, and the junction held 8 bases outside the gene matches. CDR3 region: CASSPMGGLAGGGANVLTF. As DNA, the CDR3 is TGTGCCAGCAGCCCAATGGGAGGACTAGCGGGAGGTGGGGCCAACGTCCTGACTTTC.

This clonotype was counted only a few times. This chain connects TRBV7-2 to TRBJ2-5; the match to TRBD2 covers 8 bases. J lost 1 base, V lost 5 bases, and 6 bases had no gene match. Germline V gene data show CDR1 as SGHTA and CDR2 as FQGNSA. The CDR3 is made up of 15 amino acids. For the CDR3, the DNA is TGTGCCAGCAGCAGGCGTAGCGGGACCCAAGAGACCCAGTACTTC. It specifies CASSRRSGTQETQYF.

This sequence joins TRBV13 and TRBJ2-1; 10 positions agree with TRBD2. The length of the CDR3 is 16 residues. V shed 5 bases and J 4 bases; nucleotides not matched to a gene: 8. Germline-derived CDR1 and CDR2 are PRHDT and FYEKMQ (reference sequence). This CDR3 is CASSGPGLAQYNEQFF. CDR3 nucleotides: TGTGCCAGCAGCGGCCCGGGACTAGCGCAATACAATGAGCAGTTCTTC.

The chain links TRBV20-1 to TRBJ2-1; D is perhaps TRBD1 (5 bases). Germline loops: CDR1 DFQATT, CDR2 SNEGSKA (reference sequence). Between the trimmed V and J ends, which lost 1 base and 2 bases, there was a span of 12 bases. This CDR3 has 15 amino acids. The chain's CDR3 is CSARGQGKTYNEQFF. DNA of the CDR3: TGCAGTGCTAGAGGGCAGGGAAAGACCTACAATGAGCAGTTCTTC.

This clonotype was recorded a few times. The chain joins TRBV2 to TRBJ1-2; D remains ambiguous. The CDR3 covers 12 residues. Germline loops: CDR1 SNHLY, CDR2 FYNNEI. V shed 11 bases and J shed 0 bases, with 10 bases lying between them. The CDR3 spells CASHPANYGYTF. The CDR3 bases are TGTGCCTCCCACCCAGCTAACTATGGCTACACCTTC.

This clonotype was seen a few times. The chain recombines TRBV12-5 with TRBJ1-6, with a possible D match to TRBD1 (5 bases). The CDR3 contains 18 residues. V lost 4 bases, J lost 7 bases, and 23 bases lay in between. The germline V gene has CDR1 LGHNT and CDR2 FRNRAP. The CDR3 nucleotides read TGTGCTAGTGGTTCTGGGGGAGTTTCGGACTGGAAGAATTCACCCCTCCACTTT. Amino acid sequence: CASGSGGVSDWKNSPLHF.

To note about this clonotype: One end of the junction does not line up with germline, which may come from a read error. The V gene is TRBV5-1, the J gene TRBJ2-7; 11 bases align to TRBD1. CDR3 length: 13 residues. The germline CDR1 and CDR2 sequences are SGHRS and YFSETQ. CDR3 loop: CASRLGQGGEQYF. The DNA of the CDR3 is TGCGCCAGCAGATTGGGACAGGGGGGCGAGCAGTACTTC. Using reference TRBV5-1 and TRBJ2-7 for the parts outside the CDR3, the full variable domain is KAGVTQTPRYLIKTRGQQVTLSCSPISGHRSVSWYQQTPGQGLQFLFEYFSETQRNKGNFPGRFSGRQFSNSRSEMNVSTLELGDSALYLCASRLGQGGEQYFGPGTRLTVT.

This clonotype has just a few counts. V gene TRBV30 combines with J gene TRBJ2-3; D is unclear. Germline V gene lookup returns CDR1 GTSNPN and CDR2 SVGIG (reference sequence). Trimming removed 4 bases from V and 7 bases from J, with 9 bases in between. The CDR3 has 11 amino acids. CDR3 nucleotide sequence: TGTGCCTGGACTCCGGTCAATACGCAGTATTTT. This gives the protein CAWTPVNTQYF.

The chain employs TRBV29-1 and TRBJ2-1; 7 bases match TRBD1. J lost 6 bases, V lost 5 bases, and 4 bases had no gene match. Germline CDR1 reads SQVTM; CDR2 reads ANQGSEA. The CDR3 length is 12 residues. This chain's CDR3 is CSVHQGVNEQFF. CDR3 in DNA: TGCAGCGTTCACCAGGGGGTCAATGAGCAGTTCTTC.

The chain carries TRBV12-3 or TRBV12-4 and TRBJ2-3; 7 nucleotides line up with TRBD1. This CDR3 has 14 amino acids. J lost 2 bases, V lost 6 bases, and 5 bases had no gene match. The CDR3 sequence is CASRPQGFTDTQYF. The CDR3 DNA sequence: TGTGCCAGCAGACCACAGGGGTTCACAGATACGCAGTATTTT.

V usage is TRBV27 and J usage is TRBJ2-3; 7 bases map to TRBD2. This CDR3 region has 15 residues. J was trimmed by 2 bases and V by 7 bases; bases with no gene match: 9. Germline CDR1 is MNHEY and CDR2 is SMNVEV (reference sequence). CDR3 DNA sequence: TGTGCCAGCAATAGGGTAGCGGGTGACACAGATACGCAGTATTTT. Translation: CASNRVAGDTDTQYF.

The V and J genes are TRBV2 and TRBJ2-7; 13 bases agree with TRBD2. There are 15 residues in the CDR3. The junction had 9 bases not matched to a gene; V was cut back by 6 bases and J by 7 bases. The germline CDR1 and CDR2 sequences are SNHLY and FYNNEI. CDR3 loop: CASRRLAGGPNEQYF. The CDR3 nucleotides are TGTGCCAGCAGACGACTAGCGGGGGGCCCCAATGAGCAGTACTTC.

This clonotype was counted a few times. The chain uses TRBV20-1 and TRBJ2-1, with D hard to call. CDR1 is DFQATT and CDR2 is SNEGSKA in the germline V gene (reference sequence). This CDR3 region has 13 residues. V lost 2 bases and J lost 4, with 9 bases in between. For the CDR3, the DNA is TGCAGTGCTAGACAGAGCCCTTACAATGAGCAGTTCTTC. Encoded protein: CSARQSPYNEQFF.

The chain couples TRBV12-3 or TRBV12-4 to TRBJ1-4; D may be TRBD1 (5 bases). V was clipped by 1 base and J by 8 bases, with 11 bases between them. The CDR3 has 14 residues. CDR3 region: CASSLGREGEKLFF. The CDR3 nucleotides are TGTGCCAGCAGTTTAGGCAGGGAGGGCGAAAAACTGTTTTTT.

This clonotype has more than one count but fewer than ten. The DNA of the CDR3 is TGCGCCAGCAGCCCAGACAGGTTTGAAGCTTTCTTT. Residues: CASSPDRFEAFF. The V gene is TRBV5-1, the J gene TRBJ1-1; tentatively, D is TRBD1 (6 bases). CDR3 length equals 12 residues. Per germline, CDR1 SGHRS and CDR2 YFSETQ. V lost 4 bases to trimming and J lost 7 bases, with 11 bases between them. Full variable domain (rest looked up from reference TRBV5-1 and TRBJ1-1): KAGVTQTPRYLIKTRGQQVTLSCSPISGHRSVSWYQQTPGQGLQFLFEYFSETQRNKGNFPGRFSGRQFSNSRSEMNVSTLELGDSALYLCASSPDRFEAFFGQGTRLTVV.

This clonotype came up a few times. The chain has TRBV3-1 and TRBJ1-2, with TRBD1 as a possible D gene (5 bases). Trimming stripped 1 base from V and 8 bases from J, with 17 bases between. The CDR3 is 15 amino acids. CDR1 is LGHDT, CDR2 YNNKEL, per germline (reference sequence). CDR3 region: CASSQVRQVRDGYTF. The CDR3 coding sequence is TGTGCCAGCAGCCAAGTTAGGCAGGTGCGGGACGGCTACACCTTC.

The chain employs TRBV7-9 and TRBJ2-3; D possibly corresponds to TRBD1 (6 bases). The germline V gene has CDR1 SEHNR and CDR2 FQNEAQ (reference sequence). The CDR3 covers 15 residues. V lost 5 bases to trimming and J lost 1 base, with 13 bases between them. CDR3 in DNA: TGTGCCAGCAGCCTCCCCGAGGGGGGCACAGATACGCAGTATTTT. Translated, it gives CASSLPEGGTDTQYF.

This clonotype was seen more than once but under ten times. The J gene is TRBJ1-2, the V gene TRBV27; possible D gene TRBD1, 6 bases. CDR3 size: 14 residues. Germline V gene lookup returns CDR1 MNHEY and CDR2 SMNVEV (reference sequence). The V and J ends lost 4 bases and 2 bases respectively, with 11 bases between them. CDR3 nucleotides: TGTGCCAGCAGTTCGAGACAGGTCAACTATGGCTACACCTTC. Protein: CASSSRQVNYGYTF.